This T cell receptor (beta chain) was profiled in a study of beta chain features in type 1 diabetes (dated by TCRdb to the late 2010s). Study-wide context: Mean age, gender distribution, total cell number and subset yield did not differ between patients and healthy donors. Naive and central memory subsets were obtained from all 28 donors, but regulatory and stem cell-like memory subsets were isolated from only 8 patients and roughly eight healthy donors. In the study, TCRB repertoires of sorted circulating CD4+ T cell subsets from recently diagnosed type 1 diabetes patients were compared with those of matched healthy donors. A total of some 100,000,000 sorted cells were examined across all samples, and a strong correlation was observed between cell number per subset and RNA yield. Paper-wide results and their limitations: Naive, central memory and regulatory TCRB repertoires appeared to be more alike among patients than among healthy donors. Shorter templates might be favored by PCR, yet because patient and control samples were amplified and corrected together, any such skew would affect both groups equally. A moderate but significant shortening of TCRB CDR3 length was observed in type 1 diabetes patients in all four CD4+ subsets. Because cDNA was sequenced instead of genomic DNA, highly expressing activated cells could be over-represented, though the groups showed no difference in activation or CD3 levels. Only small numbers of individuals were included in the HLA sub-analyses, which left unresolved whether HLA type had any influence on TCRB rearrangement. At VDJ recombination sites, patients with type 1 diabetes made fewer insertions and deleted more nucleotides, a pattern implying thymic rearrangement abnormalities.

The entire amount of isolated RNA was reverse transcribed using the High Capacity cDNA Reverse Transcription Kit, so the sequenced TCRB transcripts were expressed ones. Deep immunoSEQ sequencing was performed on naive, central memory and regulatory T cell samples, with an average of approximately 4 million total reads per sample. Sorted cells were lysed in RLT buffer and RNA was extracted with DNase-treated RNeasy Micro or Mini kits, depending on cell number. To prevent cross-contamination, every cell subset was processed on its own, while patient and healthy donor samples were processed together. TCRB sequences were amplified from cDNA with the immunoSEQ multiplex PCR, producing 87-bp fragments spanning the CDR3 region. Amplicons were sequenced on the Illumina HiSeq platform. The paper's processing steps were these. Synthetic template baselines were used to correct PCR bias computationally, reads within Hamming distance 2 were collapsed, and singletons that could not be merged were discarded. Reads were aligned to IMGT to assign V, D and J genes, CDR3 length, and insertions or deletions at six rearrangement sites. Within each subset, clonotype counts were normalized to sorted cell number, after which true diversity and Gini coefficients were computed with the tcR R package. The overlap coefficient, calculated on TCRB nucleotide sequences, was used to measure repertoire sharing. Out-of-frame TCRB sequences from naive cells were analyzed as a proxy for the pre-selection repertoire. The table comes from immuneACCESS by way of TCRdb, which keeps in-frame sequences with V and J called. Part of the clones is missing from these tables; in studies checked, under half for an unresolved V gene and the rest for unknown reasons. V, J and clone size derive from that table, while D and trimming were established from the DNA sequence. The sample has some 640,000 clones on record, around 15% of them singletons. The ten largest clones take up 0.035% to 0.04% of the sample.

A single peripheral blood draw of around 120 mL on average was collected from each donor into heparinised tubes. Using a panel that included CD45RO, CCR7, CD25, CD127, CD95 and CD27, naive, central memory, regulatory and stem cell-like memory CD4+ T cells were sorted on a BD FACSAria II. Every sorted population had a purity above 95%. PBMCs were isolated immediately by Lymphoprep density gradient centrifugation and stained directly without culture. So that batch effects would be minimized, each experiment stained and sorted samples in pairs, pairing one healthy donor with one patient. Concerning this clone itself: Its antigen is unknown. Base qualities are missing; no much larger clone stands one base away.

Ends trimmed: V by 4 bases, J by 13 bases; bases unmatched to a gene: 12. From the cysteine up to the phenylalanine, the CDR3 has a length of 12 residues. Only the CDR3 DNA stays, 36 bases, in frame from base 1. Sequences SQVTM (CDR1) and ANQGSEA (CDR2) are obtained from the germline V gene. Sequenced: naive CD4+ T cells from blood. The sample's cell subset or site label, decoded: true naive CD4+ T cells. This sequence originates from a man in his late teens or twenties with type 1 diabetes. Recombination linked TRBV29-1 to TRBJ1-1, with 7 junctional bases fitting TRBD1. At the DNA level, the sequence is TGCAGCGTTGCCGAGACAGGGACCGGAGGTTTCTTT. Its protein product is CSVAETGTGGFF.